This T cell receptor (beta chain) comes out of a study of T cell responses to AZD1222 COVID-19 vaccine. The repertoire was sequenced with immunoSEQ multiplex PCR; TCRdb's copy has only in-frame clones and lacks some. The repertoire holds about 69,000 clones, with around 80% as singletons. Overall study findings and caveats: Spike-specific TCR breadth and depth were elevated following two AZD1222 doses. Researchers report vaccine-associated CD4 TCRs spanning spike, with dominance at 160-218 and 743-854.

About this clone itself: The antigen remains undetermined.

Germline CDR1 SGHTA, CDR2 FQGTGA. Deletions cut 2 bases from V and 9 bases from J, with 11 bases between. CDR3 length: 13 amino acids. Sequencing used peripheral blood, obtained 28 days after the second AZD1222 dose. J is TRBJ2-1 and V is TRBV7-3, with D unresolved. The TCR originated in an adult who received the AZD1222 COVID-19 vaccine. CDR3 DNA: TGTGCCAGCAGCTTATCTTCCAAATCTGAGCAGTTCTTC. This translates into CASSLSSKSEQFF.